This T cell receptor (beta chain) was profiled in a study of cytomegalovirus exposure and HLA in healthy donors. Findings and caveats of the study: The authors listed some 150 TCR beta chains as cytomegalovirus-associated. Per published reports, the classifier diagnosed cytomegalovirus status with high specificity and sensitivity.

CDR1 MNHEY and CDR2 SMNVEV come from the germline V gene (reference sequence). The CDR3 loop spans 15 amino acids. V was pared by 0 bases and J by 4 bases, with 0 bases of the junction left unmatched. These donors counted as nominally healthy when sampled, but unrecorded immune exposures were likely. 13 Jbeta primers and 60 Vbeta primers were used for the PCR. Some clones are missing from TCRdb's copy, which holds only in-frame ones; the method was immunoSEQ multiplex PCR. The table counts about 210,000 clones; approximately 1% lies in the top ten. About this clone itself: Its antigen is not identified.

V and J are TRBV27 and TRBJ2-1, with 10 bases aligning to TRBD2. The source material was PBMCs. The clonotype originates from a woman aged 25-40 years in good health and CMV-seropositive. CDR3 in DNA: TGTGCCAGCAGTTTATCAGCGGGGGGGTACAATGAGCAGTTCTTC. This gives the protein CASSLSAGGYNEQFF.